These 14 T cell receptor beta chains came from one sample sequenced in a study of OX40 agonist ivuxolimab in advanced cancers. The assay was immunoSEQ multiplex PCR, and TCRdb's table has in-frame clones only and misses some. The sample gives some 17,000 clones, 90% to 95% of which show up once; less than 9.5% is in the top ten. The sample here was CD4+ or CD8+ T cells sorted from blood, taken in a trial of the OX40 agonist ivuxolimab. These receptors were taken from an adult with an advanced solid tumor such as melanoma, head and neck, liver or kidney cancer.

The genes are TRBV5-8 and TRBJ1-1; D remains unclear. The CDR3 runs to 13 residues. Trimming cost V 4 bases and J 4 bases, with 11 bases left between them. CDR1 and CDR2 (germline): SGHTS, YDEGEE. This CDR3 reads CASSAGLSTEAFF. The DNA for the CDR3 is TGTGCCAGCAGCGCTGGACTTAGCACTGAAGCTTTCTTT.

This CDR3 is CASSEVGAPYEQYF. CDR3 DNA: TGTGCCAGCAGTGAGGTGGGGGCGCCCTACGAGCAGTACTTC. This chain uses TRBV28 with TRBJ2-7; D is perhaps TRBD1 (6 bases). Germline V gives CDR1 MDHEN, CDR2 SYDVKM. There are 14 residues in the CDR3. The germline V and J ends were trimmed by 5 bases and 2 bases, with 13 bases remaining between them.

The chain combines TRBV5-6 with TRBJ1-1; the D is unclear. Germline-derived CDR1 and CDR2 are SGHDT and YYEEEE. With 4 bases removed from V and 6 bases from J, the gap between germline ends came to 13 bases. The CDR3 runs to 13 residues. The CDR3 sequence is CASSLGFPAEAFF. CDR3 coding DNA: TGTGCCAGCAGCCTAGGGTTTCCGGCTGAAGCTTTCTTT.

This clone was detected a few times. The chain combines TRBV14 with TRBJ2-1; unclear D gene. Germline CDR1 is SGHDN and CDR2 is FVKESK. The CDR3 runs to 11 residues. The V end lost 1 base, the J end lost 9 bases, and 4 bases lay between the germline ends. The CDR3 coding sequence is TGTGCCAGCAGCCAAGGGGGTGAGCAGTTCTTC. Residues: CASSQGGEQFF. The full variable domain, its missing parts supplied by reference TRBV14 and TRBJ2-1, is EAGVTQFPSHSVIEKGQTVTLRCDPISGHDNLYWYRRVMGKEIKFLLHFVKESKQDESGMPNNRFLAERTGGTYSTLKVQPAELEDSGVYFCASSQGGEQFFGPGTRLTVL.

This clone appeared a few times. The chain links TRBV28 to TRBJ1-5, with a tentative D call TRBD1 (5 bases). V lost 3 bases and J lost 7, with 19 bases in between. This CDR3 contains 16 residues. Germline values: CDR1 MDHEN, CDR2 SYDVKM. The DNA of the CDR3 is TGTGCCAGCAGTTTTGGTCCTGGGCAGGGCGGACAGCCCCAGCATTTT. Amino acids: CASSFGPGQGGQPQHF.

The table lists this clone with a few counts. This chain uses TRBV7-8 with TRBJ2-7, with D perhaps TRBD1 or TRBD2 (5 bases each). Looked up from germline, CDR1 is SGHVS and CDR2 is FQNEAQ. V gave up 1 base and J gave up 6 bases, with 7 bases separating them. The CDR3 covers 12 residues. CDR3 bases: TGTGCCAGCAGCTTAGGGGGGACCGAGCAGTACTTC. Its protein is CASSLGGTEQYF.

The rearrangement joins TRBV5-1 to TRBJ2-1, with 13 bases identical to TRBD2. CDR1 is SGHRS, CDR2 YFSETQ, per germline. This CDR3 has 16 residues. V shed 0 bases, J shed 7 bases, and the junction held 4 bases outside the gene matches. In DNA, the CDR3 is TGCGCCAGCAGCTTGGAACTAGCGGGAGGGGGGAATGAGCAGTTCTTC. As protein: CASSLELAGGGNEQFF. Complete variable domain (other parts from reference TRBV5-1 and TRBJ2-1): KAGVTQTPRYLIKTRGQQVTLSCSPISGHRSVSWYQQTPGQGLQFLFEYFSETQRNKGNFPGRFSGRQFSNSRSEMNVSTLELGDSALYLCASSLELAGGGNEQFFGPGTRLTVL.

This chain joins TRBV7-2 and TRBJ1-5, with D uncertain. Germline V gene sequence: CDR1 SGHTA, CDR2 FQGNSA. CDR3 length equals 14 residues. V lost 2 bases and J lost 5, with 10 bases in between. CDR3 loop: CASSLTGVDQPQHF. CDR3 DNA: TGTGCCAGCAGCTTAACTGGAGTTGATCAGCCCCAGCATTTT.

This chain joins TRBV27 and TRBJ2-6, with D uncertain. This CDR3 comprises 18 residues. Trimming took 5 bases from V and 5 from J, leaving 22 bases between them. Germline lookup yields CDR1 MNHEY and CDR2 SMNVEV (reference sequence). CDR3 loop: CASSVIFWLQSRANVLTF. DNA for the CDR3: TGTGCCAGCAGTGTAATCTTCTGGCTACAAAGTCGGGCCAACGTCCTGACTTTC.

V usage is TRBV5-4 and J usage is TRBJ1-2, with a weak D call TRBD1 (5 bases). The CDR3 runs 15 residues. Germline loops: CDR1 SGHNT, CDR2 YYREEE (reference sequence). Trimming left V 0 bases short and J 3 bases short, with 12 bases between. The CDR3, as DNA: TGTGCCAGCAGCTTGGCCTTGGGACCTTACTATGGCTACACCTTC. It is translated as CASSLALGPYYGYTF.

The rearrangement links TRBV10-2 to TRBJ2-1, with a tentative D call TRBD2 (5 bases). This CDR3 is 15 amino acids long. CDR1 and CDR2 from the germline V gene are WSHSY and SAAADI. V was cut by 0 bases and J by 5 bases, with 11 bases left in between. CDR3 amino acids: CASSESEGLNNEQFF. DNA of the CDR3: TGCGCCAGCAGTGAGTCGGAAGGACTCAACAATGAGCAGTTCTTC.

This rearrangement joins TRBV5-5 to TRBJ2-7; D not resolved. The CDR3 spans 11 residues. CDR1 is SGHKS and CDR2 is YYEKEE in the germline V gene (reference sequence). Trimming cost V 4 bases and J 3 bases, with 5 bases left between them. As DNA, the CDR3 is TGTGCCAGCAGCCTAATCTACGAGCAGTACTTC. It yields the protein CASSLIYEQYF.

The V and J genes are TRBV14 and TRBJ1-2, with D possibly TRBD1 on 5 matching bases. V shed 4 bases and J shed 2 bases, with 8 bases lying between them. CDR1 and CDR2 (germline): SGHDN, FVKESK. The CDR3 totals 13 residues. CDR3 DNA: TGTGCCAGCAGCCGGGGGGGGAACTATGGCTACACCTTC. Its translation is CASSRGGNYGYTF.

J is TRBJ2-4 and V is TRBV6-5; D gene uncertain. There are 14 residues in the CDR3. The V end lost 6 bases, the J end lost 8 bases, and 17 bases lay between the germline ends. Germline V gene data show CDR1 as MNHEY and CDR2 as SVGAGI. The CDR3 spells CASRTGLLTHIQYF. CDR3 DNA sequence: TGTGCCAGCAGGACGGGCCTCTTGACGCACATTCAGTACTTC.